These 15 T cell receptor beta chains were all obtained from the same sample, sequenced in a study of shared clonotypes between healthy human individuals. Naive CD8 cells were CD45RO-negative, positively selected for CCR7, excluding terminally differentiated effector memory CD45RA+ cells. Produced via immunoSEQ multiplex PCR; TCRdb's table is partial and in-frame only. The sample lists 800,000 or so clones, around 96% occurring once. Source material: naive CD8+ T cells sorted from blood. The origin of the receptors is a man younger than 40 in good health.

V gene TRBV11-2 combines with J gene TRBJ1-2; unclear D gene. This CDR3 has 17 amino acids. V gave up 5 bases and J gave up 8 bases, with 27 bases separating them. The germline V gene has CDR1 SGHAT and CDR2 FQNNGV. The CDR3 DNA follows: TGTGCCAGCAGCGCACAACTGCAATCCAGCCGAAGGGAAGGCTACACCTTC. It yields the protein CASSAQLQSSRREGYTF.

The chain has TRBV14 and TRBJ2-5, with TRBD2 matching over 11 bases. The CDR3 is 16 amino acids. V lost 2 bases, J lost 3 bases, and 5 bases stayed unmatched. Germline lookup yields CDR1 SGHDN and CDR2 FVKESK. The CDR3 sequence is CASSQPGLAAEETQYF. In DNA, the CDR3 is TGTGCCAGCAGCCAACCGGGACTAGCGGCTGAAGAGACCCAGTACTTC. The full variable domain, its missing parts supplied by reference TRBV14 and TRBJ2-5, is EAGVTQFPSHSVIEKGQTVTLRCDPISGHDNLYWYRRVMGKEIKFLLHFVKESKQDESGMPNNRFLAERTGGTYSTLKVQPAELEDSGVYFCASSQPGLAAEETQYFGPGTRLLVL.

This rearrangement joins TRBV4-1 to TRBJ2-7, with TRBD1 matching over 8 bases. Germline trimming cut 1 base from V and 4 bases from J; bases unmatched to any gene: 9. Germline V gene lookup returns CDR1 MGHRA and CDR2 YSYEKL. The CDR3 runs to 16 residues. In nucleotides, the CDR3 is TGCGCCAGCAGCCAAGTCATGACAGGGGCACCTTACGAGCAGTACTTC. Its translation is CASSQVMTGAPYEQYF.

The rearrangement uses TRBV5-1 and TRBJ2-3; 9 bases map to TRBD2. V lost 4 bases, J lost 13 bases, and 22 bases stayed unmatched. The CDR3 is 17 residues long. Germline lookup yields CDR1 SGHRS and CDR2 YFSETQ. The CDR3 nucleotides are TGCGCCAGCAGCACGCACGGCCTAGCGGGGATCCAAAAGCTCGAGTATTTT. Its translation: CASSTHGLAGIQKLEYF.

The rearrangement uses TRBV7-2 and TRBJ1-5; D not resolved. CDR3 length: 15 residues. V lost 0 bases and J 2 bases, leaving 8 bases between the germline ends. Germline V gives CDR1 SGHTA, CDR2 FQGNSA. The CDR3 DNA is TGTGCCAGCAGCTTAGCAGGTCGCGGCAATCAGCCCCAGCATTTT. Amino acid sequence: CASSLAGRGNQPQHF.

A single count supports this clone. This chain uses TRBV28 with TRBJ2-2; no reliable D call. With 2 bases removed from V and 0 bases from J, the gap between germline ends came to 13 bases. The CDR3 length is 17 residues. Germline CDR1 is MDHEN and CDR2 is SYDVKM. The CDR3 DNA reads as TGTGCCAGCAGTTTAGTACTGGACGACTCGAACACCGGGGAGCTGTTTTTT. Its translation is CASSLVLDDSNTGELFF.

The chain has TRBV9 and TRBJ2-2; 13 bases are a match to TRBD2. V was pared by 0 bases and J by 4 bases, with 12 bases of the junction left unmatched. The CDR3 consists of 20 residues. Germline lookup yields CDR1 SGDLS and CDR2 YYNGEE. The CDR3: CASSVAKGTSGKGVTGELFF. CDR3 coding DNA: TGTGCCAGCAGCGTAGCTAAGGGGACTAGCGGGAAAGGGGTCACCGGGGAGCTGTTTTTT.

The chain joins TRBV4-1 to TRBJ1-4; TRBD1 might be the D (6 bases). CDR3 length: 14 residues. Germline lookup yields CDR1 MGHRA and CDR2 YSYEKL. The V and J ends lost 5 bases and 5 bases respectively, with 12 bases between them. As DNA, the CDR3 is TGCGCCAGCAGCGAGTACAGGGACAATGAAAAACTGTTTTTT. It encodes CASSEYRDNEKLFF.

The chain uses TRBV6-5 and TRBJ1-1, with D perhaps TRBD1 (5 bases). This CDR3 has 13 residues. Trimming left V 5 bases short and J 6 bases short, with 13 bases between. CDR1 is MNHEY, CDR2 SVGAGI, per germline. CDR3 sequence reads: CASSPGPGSEAFF. The CDR3 DNA reads as TGTGCCAGCAGTCCGGGACCCGGTTCTGAAGCTTTCTTT.

A single count supports this clone. The rearrangement links TRBV7-9 to TRBJ1-2; D is uncertain. Trimming left V 1 base short and J 4 bases short, with 10 bases between. This CDR3 has 14 residues. Germline loops: CDR1 SEHNR, CDR2 FQNEAQ (reference sequence). The CDR3 DNA follows: TGTGCCAGCAGCTTAGTGGCGGGAGTCTATGGCTACACCTTC. Its translation is CASSLVAGVYGYTF.

The chain is built from TRBV27 and TRBJ2-7; weak D call: TRBD1 (6 bases). From germline, CDR1 is MNHEY and CDR2 SMNVEV (reference sequence). V dropped 2 bases and J dropped 4 bases, with 9 bases sitting between them. The CDR3 is 13 residues long. The CDR3 bases are TGTGCCAGCAGTTTAGCGGACAGTTACGAGCAGTACTTC. This translates into CASSLADSYEQYF.

This chain links TRBV11-3 with TRBJ2-1, with D perhaps matching TRBD2 (6 bases). The CDR3 contains 19 residues. Trimming took 5 bases from V and 0 from J, leaving 23 bases between them. CDR1 is SGHNT, CDR2 YENEEA, per germline. CDR3 loop: CASSPDGGSGDYSYNEQFF. The CDR3 DNA is TGTGCCAGCAGCCCAGACGGGGGTAGCGGCGATTACTCCTACAATGAGCAGTTCTTC.

This clone appeared once. The V call is TRBV5-6, the J call TRBJ2-7; D is undetermined. Looked up from germline, CDR1 is SGHDT and CDR2 is YYEEEE. V was pared by 0 bases and J by 1 base, with 5 bases between. The CDR3 is 13 amino acids. The CDR3 loop reads CASSLVGSYEQYF. The CDR3 region has the DNA TGTGCCAGCAGCTTGGTGGGGTCCTACGAGCAGTACTTC.

The chain combines TRBV19 with TRBJ2-1; TRBD2 agrees at 9 bases. Germline V gene lookup returns CDR1 LNHDA and CDR2 SQIVND (reference sequence). V was pared by 6 bases and J by 4 bases, with 4 bases of the junction left unmatched. The CDR3 has 14 amino acids. The CDR3 region has the DNA TGTGCCAGTAGCCGGACTAGCGCGTACAATGAGCAGTTCTTC. Translated, it gives CASSRTSAYNEQFF.

This chain uses TRBV15 with TRBJ2-3; D is unresolved. This CDR3 contains 17 residues. Germline V gene data show CDR1 as LNHNV and CDR2 as YYDKDF (reference sequence). The V end lost 0 bases, the J end lost 0 bases, and 13 bases lay between the germline ends. DNA for the CDR3: TGTGCCACCAGCAGAGATCAAAGGTCCCCTAGCACAGATACGCAGTATTTT. It translates to CATSRDQRSPSTDTQYF.